Following are 16 T cell receptor beta chains from one sample sequenced in a study of PD-1 blockade in classical Hodgkin lymphoma. All patients relapsed after autologous stem cell transplantation, and brentuximab vedotin exposure varied. The method was immunoSEQ multiplex PCR; TCRdb's version includes in-frame clones alone and lacks a portion of them. The sample has approximately 70,000 clones, about 92% seen once. Specimen: peripheral blood mononuclear cells (PBMCs), collected at baseline. The receptor set was obtained from a human donor with classical Hodgkin lymphoma.

The rearrangement uses TRBV13 and TRBJ2-5; no definite D call. This CDR3 is 13 amino acids long. V shed 5 bases and J shed 5 bases, with 12 bases lying between them. Germline assignment: CDR1 PRHDT and CDR2 FYEKMQ (reference sequence). The CDR3 reads CASSLGPRETQYF. DNA of the CDR3: TGTGCCAGCAGCCTCGGGCCCCGGGAGACCCAGTACTTC.

V and J are TRBV5-1 and TRBJ2-3; D call uncertain. The CDR3 runs to 14 residues. Deletions cut 2 bases from V and 3 bases from J, with 10 bases between. Germline CDR1 and CDR2: SGHRS and YFSETQ. The CDR3 DNA reads TGCGCCAGCAGCTTTTTGATACTTACAGATACGCAGTATTTT. Translated: CASSFLILTDTQYF. The entire variable domain, with the rest obtained from reference TRBV5-1 and TRBJ2-3, is as follows: KAGVTQTPRYLIKTRGQQVTLSCSPISGHRSVSWYQQTPGQGLQFLFEYFSETQRNKGNFPGRFSGRQFSNSRSEMNVSTLELGDSALYLCASSFLILTDTQYFGPGTRLTVL.

The chain recombines TRBV5-1 with TRBJ2-2; 11 bases are shared with TRBD2. Germline CDR1 SGHRS, CDR2 YFSETQ. Trimming cost V 4 bases and J 7 bases; bases outside gene matches: 12. This CDR3 has 17 amino acids. The CDR3 here is CASSGLRGLAVFGELFF. DNA for the CDR3: TGCGCCAGCAGCGGTTTAAGGGGACTAGCGGTATTCGGGGAGCTGTTTTTT.

This chain uses TRBV9 with TRBJ1-4; no reliable D call. V shed 4 bases and J shed 8 bases, with 15 bases lying between them. The CDR3 length is 14 residues. The germline gives CDR1 SGDLS, CDR2 YYNGEE. DNA for the CDR3: TGTGCCAGCAGCCCATATACGTCTTCGGAAAAACTGTTTTTT. Encoded protein: CASSPYTSSEKLFF. The full variable domain, its missing parts supplied by reference TRBV9 and TRBJ1-4, is DSGVTQTPKHLITATGQRVTLRCSPRSGDLSVYWYQQSLDQGLQFLIQYYNGEERAKGNILERFSAQQFPDLHSELNLSSLELGDSALYFCASSPYTSSEKLFFGSGTQLSVL.

This chain joins TRBV29-1 and TRBJ2-2; 9 bases match TRBD2. Germline assignment: CDR1 SQVTM and CDR2 ANQGSEA. Trimming cost V 3 bases and J 8 bases; bases outside gene matches: 4. The CDR3 length is 13 residues. The CDR3 sequence is CSVEALAGGELFF. In DNA form, the CDR3 reads TGCAGCGTTGAGGCCCTAGCGGGGGGGGAGCTGTTTTTT.

This chain uses TRBV27 with TRBJ2-6; no firm D call. CDR3 length: 14 amino acids. V gave up 3 bases and J gave up 0 bases, with 3 bases separating them. CDR1 and CDR2 from the germline V gene are MNHEY and SMNVEV (reference sequence). This CDR3 is CASSFVSGANVLTF. CDR3 nucleotide sequence: TGTGCCAGCAGTTTCGTCTCTGGGGCCAACGTCCTGACTTTC. The variable domain in full, completed from reference TRBV27 and TRBJ2-6, reads EAQVTQNPRYLITVTGKKLTVTCSQNMNHEYMSWYRQDPGLGLRQIYYSMNVEVTDKGDVPEGYKVSRKEKRNFPLILESPSPNQTSLYFCASSFVSGANVLTFGAGSRLTVL.

J is TRBJ2-7 and V is TRBV18; no clear D. Germline lookup yields CDR1 KGHSH and CDR2 LQKENI. CDR3 length: 12 amino acids. Trimming took 5 bases from V and 3 from J, leaving 8 bases between them. The CDR3 spells CASSRQNYEQYF. CDR3 coding DNA: TGTGCCAGCTCAAGGCAAAACTACGAGCAGTACTTC.

The rearrangement uses TRBV2 and TRBJ2-7; TRBD1 might be the D (5 bases). Trimming removed 7 bases from V and 3 bases from J, with 10 bases in between. The CDR3 length is 12 residues. Germline assignment: CDR1 SNHLY and CDR2 FYNNEI. The CDR3 sequence is CASMAGIYEQYF. The CDR3 DNA follows: TGTGCCAGCATGGCAGGGATCTACGAGCAGTACTTC.

The rearrangement uses TRBV27 and TRBJ1-6; D perhaps matches TRBD1 (5 bases). There are 17 residues in the CDR3. CDR1 MNHEY and CDR2 SMNVEV come from the germline V gene (reference sequence). Deletions cut 6 bases from V and 3 bases from J, with 18 bases between. For the CDR3, the DNA is TGTGCCAGCAGACCCCTTCCGGGGGTAAACTATAATTCACCCCTCCACTTT. Protein: CASRPLPGVNYNSPLHF.

This chain connects TRBV4-1 to TRBJ1-2; D unclear. V was pared by 0 bases and J by 6 bases, with 8 bases between. This CDR3 comprises 13 residues. Looked up from germline, CDR1 is MGHRA and CDR2 is YSYEKL. Written as DNA, the CDR3 is TGCGCCAGCAGCCAAGATCGCGGGGATGGCTACACCTTC. Protein sequence: CASSQDRGDGYTF.

The rearrangement uses TRBV5-4 and TRBJ2-5, with D unresolved. The V end was cut by 2 bases, the J end by 5 bases, with 7 bases between. CDR1 is SGHNT, CDR2 YYREEE, per germline (reference sequence). The CDR3 sequence is 12 residues long. CDR3 residues: CASSFGEETQYF. Here the CDR3 DNA reads TGTGCCAGCAGCTTCGGCGAGGAGACCCAGTACTTC.

The chain has TRBV5-1 and TRBJ1-4; D unclear. This CDR3 is 16 amino acids long. V lost 0 bases and J 2 bases, leaving 11 bases between the germline ends. Per the germline V gene, CDR1 is SGHRS and CDR2 is YFSETQ. CDR3 in amino acids: CASSLGVRATNEKLFF. CDR3 bases: TGCGCCAGCAGCTTGGGTGTCCGCGCCACTAATGAAAAACTGTTTTTT.

The V call is TRBV6-5, the J call TRBJ1-2; no reliable D call. The V end lost 3 bases, the J end lost 3 bases, and 14 bases lay between the germline ends. The germline CDR1 and CDR2 sequences are MNHEY and SVGAGI. This CDR3 is built from 15 residues. CDR3 nucleotides: TGTGCCAGCAGTTATTCGTCGGGGAAAGACTATGGCTACACCTTC. Translated, it gives CASSYSSGKDYGYTF.

The CDR3 DNA reads as TGTGCCAGCAGCTCCCACGGGGACCGTAAATACGAGCAGTACTTC. Translating it yields CASSSHGDRKYEQYF. V is TRBV7-2 and J is TRBJ2-7; either TRBD1 or TRBD2 may fit D (5 bases each). This CDR3 is 15 amino acids long. Germline V CDR1 and CDR2: SGHTA, FQGNSA. The V gene lost 4 bases and the J gene lost 4 bases, with 17 bases spanning the gap.

CDR3 sequence reads: CASSPGQGRSAFF. In DNA, the CDR3 is TGTGCCAGCAGCCCGGGACAGGGGCGATCGGCTTTCTTT. The chain uses TRBV7-9 and TRBJ1-1; 10 positions match TRBD1. Germline trimming cut 5 bases from V and 11 bases from J; bases unmatched to any gene: 8. This CDR3 has 13 residues. CDR1 SEHNR and CDR2 FQNEAQ come from the germline V gene (reference sequence).

The chain combines TRBV5-6 with TRBJ2-2; D gene unclear. This CDR3 spans 15 amino acids. Germline CDR1 is SGHDT and CDR2 is YYEEEE. Trimming shortened V by 0 bases and J by 5 bases, and 11 bases separated the two germline ends. The CDR3: CASSLGRYKTGELFF. The CDR3 coding sequence is TGTGCCAGCAGCTTGGGGCGCTACAAAACCGGGGAGCTGTTTTTT.